The rows below give T cell receptor beta chains drawn from one sample of a study of somatic mutations in cytotoxic T cells in rheumatoid arthritis. This table comes from immunoSEQ multiplex PCR, and its TCRdb copy is limited to in-frame clones, with some not included. Seen here are roughly 7,100 clones, around 77% observed once, and the top ten hold roughly 9.7%. Sequencing used CD8+ T cells sorted from blood. The origin of the receptors is an adult with rheumatoid arthritis. Both conserved end residues are part of each CDR3. A D gene is named only where the DNA matches it firmly. The listing skips clone size in some rows; elsewhere it reads once, few, many or a size class.

DNA,CDR3,size,D,J,V
TGCAGCGTTGGGGGGACGGGCAATCAGCCCCAGCATTTT,CSVGGTGNQPQHF,-,-,TRBJ1-5,TRBV29-1
TGCGCCAGCAGTCCGGCAGACTCCGGGGGACCCGGGGAGCTGTTTTTT,CASSPADSGGPGELFF,once,-,TRBJ2-2,TRBV5-1
TGTGCCAGCAGTGAGCGGGCAACAGAGTATCAAGAGGCCCAGTACTTC,CASSERATEYQEAQYF,-,-,TRBJ2-5,TRBV6-1
TGTGCCAGCAGTCCCTTCGGACAGACAGATACGCAGTATTTT,CASSPFGQTDTQYF,-,-,TRBJ2-3,TRBV6-1
TGTGCCAGCAGTTCGCCGGGACAGGGGGCCCATAGCAATCAGCCCCAGCATTTT,CASSSPGQGAHSNQPQHF,once,TRBD1,TRBJ1-5,TRBV28
TGTGCCAGCAGTATAGCGGGGGGGGGAGAGACCCAGTACTTC,CASSIAGGGETQYF,-,TRBD2,TRBJ2-5,TRBV6-1
TGTGCCAGCAGTTTCTTGACAGGGTCTTTCTTC,CASSFLTGSFF,-,TRBD1,TRBJ1-2,TRBV28
TGCGCCAGCAGCTTGGAGGTATACACAGATACGCAGTATTTT,CASSLEVYTDTQYF,large,-,TRBJ2-3,TRBV5-1
TGTGCCAGCAGCATAAGGGACAGGGCAGGCTATGGCTACACCTTC,CASSIRDRAGYGYTF,few,TRBD1,TRBJ1-2,TRBV7-2
TGTGCCAGCAGTTACATAAGGCCGGGCAGCAATCAGCCCCAGCATTTT,CASSYIRPGSNQPQHF,-,-,TRBJ1-5,TRBV6-6
TGCGCCAGCAGCTTGCGGGCAGGGGCTGGCTACACCTTC,CASSLRAGAGYTF,-,-,TRBJ1-2,TRBV5-1
TGCAGCGCTAAGGCTCCCTTGAACACCGGGGAGCTGTTTTTT,CSAKAPLNTGELFF,-,-,TRBJ2-2,TRBV29-1
TGTGCCAGCAGTGAATCCGAAAATGAGCAGTTCTTC,CASSESENEQFF,few,-,TRBJ2-1,TRBV25-1
TGCGCCAGCAGCTTGGACACTGCTGAGACAGGGCCCCAGCATTTT,CASSLDTAETGPQHF,-,-,TRBJ1-5,TRBV5-1
TGTGCCAGCAGTTTAATTCTACCTAATCTCACATATACGCAGTATTTT,CASSLILPNLTYTQYF,-,-,TRBJ2-3,TRBV27
TGTGCCAGCAGCCGAAAACTAAATTCCGGGACAGATACGCAGTATTTT,CASSRKLNSGTDTQYF,-,-,TRBJ2-3,TRBV5-4
TGTGCCAGCAGTTCAGGGGTATTTTCACCCCTCCACTTT,CASSSGVFSPLHF,-,-,TRBJ1-6,TRBV28
TGTGCCAGCACCCCGGGAGCCGGCACCTATAATTCACCCCTCCACTTT,CASTPGAGTYNSPLHF,-,-,TRBJ1-6,TRBV5-6
TGTGCCAGCTCACCAAACGGTAATGAGCAGTTCTTC,CASSPNGNEQFF,few,-,TRBJ2-1,TRBV18
TGTGCCAGCAGCCTGTTCAGCGGGGGTTACAATGAGCAGTTCTTC,CASSLFSGGYNEQFF,-,TRBD2,TRBJ2-1,TRBV13
TGTGCCAGCAGCTTACTTCTAGAAGAGACCCAGTACTTC,CASSLLLEETQYF,-,-,TRBJ2-5,TRBV11-1
TGTGCCAGCACCCCCGTGAACAGGAGGGATGGCTACACCTTC,CASTPVNRRDGYTF,-,-,TRBJ1-2,TRBV28